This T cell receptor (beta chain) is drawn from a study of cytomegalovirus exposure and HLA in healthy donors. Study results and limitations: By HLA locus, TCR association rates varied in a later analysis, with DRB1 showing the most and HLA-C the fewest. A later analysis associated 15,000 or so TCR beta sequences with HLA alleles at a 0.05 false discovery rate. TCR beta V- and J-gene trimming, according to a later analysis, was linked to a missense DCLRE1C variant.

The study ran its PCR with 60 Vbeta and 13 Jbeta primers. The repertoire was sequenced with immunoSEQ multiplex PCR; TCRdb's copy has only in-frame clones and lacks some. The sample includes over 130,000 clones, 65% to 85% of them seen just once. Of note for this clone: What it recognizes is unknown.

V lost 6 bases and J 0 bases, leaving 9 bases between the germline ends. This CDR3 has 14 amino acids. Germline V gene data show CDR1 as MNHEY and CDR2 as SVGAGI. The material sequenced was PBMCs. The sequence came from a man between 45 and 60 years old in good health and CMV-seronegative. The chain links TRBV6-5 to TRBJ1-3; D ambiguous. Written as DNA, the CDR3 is TGTGCCAGCAGACGAGGCAGCTCTGGAAACACCATATATTTT. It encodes CASRRGSSGNTIYF.